Below are 21 T cell receptor beta chains sequenced from a single sample in a study of shared clonotypes between healthy human individuals. Measured with immunoSEQ multiplex PCR; TCRdb has only the in-frame clones, and not every one. The sample yields around 1.1 million clones, roughly 77% seen once. The sample taken for sequencing was memory CD4+ T cells from PBMCs. Subset defined: CD45RA-negative fraction. These receptors originate from a man between 18 and 29 years old in good health. Some clones in this sample may be carry-over from other donors' samples.

The gene calls are TRBV6-6 and TRBJ1-2; unclear D gene. The germline V gene encodes CDR1 MNHNY and CDR2 SVGAGI (reference sequence). V was cut by 2 bases and J by 1 base, with 2 bases left in between. This CDR3 is 12 amino acids long. CDR3 in amino acids: CASSYNNYGYTF. CDR3 nucleotide sequence: TGTGCCAGCAGTTACAATAACTATGGCTACACCTTC.

V usage is TRBV10-3 and J usage is TRBJ1-5, with TRBD1 matching over 10 bases. J gave up 6 bases and V 6 bases, and 5 bases lay outside the gene matches. The CDR3 length is 14 residues. Germline values: CDR1 ENHRY, CDR2 SYGVKD. CDR3 coding DNA: TGTGCCATCAGCGCGACAGGGGGCGGTCAGCCCCAGCATTTT. This translates into CAISATGGGQPQHF.

This chain connects TRBV27 to TRBJ2-7; 12 bases align to TRBD2. V trimming: 0 bases; J trimming: 2 bases; junction bases outside the gene matches: 8. Germline assignment: CDR1 MNHEY and CDR2 SMNVEV (reference sequence). This CDR3 contains 18 residues. The CDR3 region has the DNA TGTGCCAGCAGTTTATCGATTCGGACTAGCGGGGTTCCCTACGAGCAGTACTTC. Encoded protein: CASSLSIRTSGVPYEQYF.

This chain connects TRBV6-5 to TRBJ1-4; unclear D gene. The V end was cut by 6 bases, the J end by 7 bases, with 12 bases between. The CDR3 has 13 amino acids. Germline CDR1 reads MNHEY; CDR2 reads SVGAGI. CDR3 sequence: CASSSRGGEKLFF. CDR3 DNA: TGTGCCAGCAGCTCCCGGGGTGGTGAAAAACTGTTTTTT.

This clone has more than one count but fewer than ten. V and J are TRBV30 and TRBJ2-7; the match to TRBD1 covers 7 bases. The CDR3 has 14 residues. V dropped 1 base and J dropped 4; count of bases not matched to a gene: 7. Germline lookup yields CDR1 GTSNPN and CDR2 SVGIG (reference sequence). The CDR3 nucleotides are TGTGCCTGGAGTGGGGACAGCCGGACGTACGAGCAGTACTTC. Translation: CAWSGDSRTYEQYF.

The V and J genes are TRBV5-4 and TRBJ1-3; D is possibly TRBD1 (6 bases). V shed 2 bases and J shed 0 bases, with 9 bases lying between them. Germline CDR1 reads SGHNT; CDR2 reads YYREEE (reference sequence). This CDR3 has 15 amino acids. In DNA form, the CDR3 reads TGTGCCAGCAGCTTAGCAGGGGACTCTGGAAACACCATATATTTT. Its protein is CASSLAGDSGNTIYF. The variable domain in full, completed from reference TRBV5-4 and TRBJ1-3, reads ETGVTQSPTHLIKTRGQQVTLRCSSQSGHNTVSWYQQALGQGPQFIFQYYREEENGRGNFPPRFSGLQFPNYSSELNVNALELDDSALYLCASSLAGDSGNTIYFGEGSWLTVV.

This clone was recorded a few times. This chain connects TRBV9 to TRBJ2-1; TRBD2 matches 7 bases. CDR1 and CDR2 (germline): SGDLS, YYNGEE. With 0 bases clipped from V and 0 bases from J, the junction kept 6 bases outside the gene matches. The length of the CDR3 is 17 residues. The CDR3: CASSVEGRESSYNEQFF. The CDR3 DNA reads as TGTGCCAGCAGCGTAGAGGGGCGGGAGAGCTCCTACAATGAGCAGTTCTTC.

This clone was observed a handful of times. This rearrangement joins TRBV5-8 to TRBJ2-3, with D possibly matching TRBD1 (7 bases). The CDR3 length is 15 residues. Germline CDR1 SGHTS, CDR2 YDEGEE. V lost 0 bases and J lost 4, with 12 bases in between. The CDR3 bases are TGTGCCAGCAGCTTGGCAGGGGGGAGTCCAGATACGCAGTATTTT. Protein: CASSLAGGSPDTQYF.

There are a few counts of this clone. The chain combines TRBV10-3 with TRBJ1-4; a possible D gene is TRBD1 (5 bases). The V and J ends lost 5 bases and 4 bases respectively, with 14 bases between them. Germline-derived CDR1 and CDR2 are ENHRY and SYGVKD. The CDR3 totals 15 residues. This CDR3 reads CAISRGGNRNEKLFF. CDR3 DNA sequence: TGTGCCATCAGTAGGGGCGGTAACCGTAATGAAAAACTGTTTTTT.

This clone appeared a single time. J is TRBJ2-7 and V is TRBV18; TRBD2 is a possible D gene (7 bases). The CDR3 spans 14 residues. The V and J ends lost 3 bases and 4 bases respectively, with 13 bases between them. The germline CDR1 and CDR2 sequences are KGHSH and LQKENI. The CDR3 sequence: CASSPGGAGYEQYF. The CDR3 DNA follows: TGTGCCAGCTCACCGGGGGGGGCCGGTTACGAGCAGTACTTC.

This clone was recorded at least ten times. Other DNA sequences in the same sample also yield this CDR3. The J gene is TRBJ2-7, the V gene TRBV9; TRBD1 agrees at 10 bases. After removal of 2 bases from V and 3 bases from J, the junction contained 2 bases not matched to a gene. This CDR3 has 14 residues. CDR1 and CDR2 from the germline V gene are SGDLS and YYNGEE. The CDR3 DNA reads TGTGCCAGCAGCGTTGGGGACAGGGGCTACGAGCAGTACTTC. Amino acid sequence: CASSVGDRGYEQYF. Combining the CDR3 with reference TRBV9 and TRBJ2-7 gives the whole variable domain DSGVTQTPKHLITATGQRVTLRCSPRSGDLSVYWYQQSLDQGLQFLIQYYNGEERAKGNILERFSAQQFPDLHSELNLSSLELGDSALYFCASSVGDRGYEQYFGPGTRLTVT.

The chain couples TRBV5-1 to TRBJ2-7; 7 bases are shared with TRBD1. From germline, CDR1 is SGHRS and CDR2 YFSETQ. The CDR3 totals 14 residues. J lost 2 bases, V lost 4 bases, and 6 bases had no gene match. CDR3 coding DNA: TGCGCCAGCAGCGTTTTGGGACAGCCCTACGAGCAGTACTTC. Its protein is CASSVLGQPYEQYF.

The CDR3 DNA is TGTGCCAGCAGCTCCCCTCGACTAGCGGGAGCCGCCGAGCAGTACTTC. Its translation: CASSSPRLAGAAEQYF. The chain couples TRBV7-9 to TRBJ2-7; TRBD2 agrees at 12 bases. Germline lookup yields CDR1 SEHNR and CDR2 FQNEAQ (reference sequence). The length of the CDR3 is 16 residues. J gave up 6 bases and V 4 bases, and 10 bases lay outside the gene matches.

Concerning this clone: This sequence is one base from a far larger clone and is likely a read error. This sequence joins TRBV2 and TRBJ1-2; unclear D gene. CDR3 length: 14 amino acids. Germline CDR1 and CDR2: SNHLY and FYNNEI. Trimming left V 2 bases short and J 2 bases short, with 9 bases between. The CDR3 nucleotides read TGTGCCAGCAGTGAACGGCAGAGGAACTATGGCTACACCTTC. Protein sequence: CASSERQRNYGYTF.

This clone turned up a few times. The chain couples TRBV7-3 to TRBJ2-1; the D gene is possibly TRBD2 (6 bases). This CDR3 contains 15 residues. Germline CDR1 and CDR2: SGHTA and FQGTGA. The V and J ends lost 2 bases and 6 bases respectively, with 14 bases between them. The CDR3 here is CASSLGSSTSNEQFF. DNA of the CDR3: TGTGCCAGCAGCTTAGGGTCTTCGACTAGCAATGAGCAGTTCTTC. The full variable domain, in which reference TRBV7-3 and TRBJ2-1 provide the parts outside the CDR3, is GAGVSQTPSNKVTEKGKYVELRCDPISGHTALYWYRQSLGQGPEFLIYFQGTGAADDSGLPNDRFFAVRPEGSVSTLKIQRTERGDSAVYLCASSLGSSTSNEQFFGPGTRLTVL.

This clone was found once. The chain couples TRBV19 to TRBJ1-1; 7 nucleotides align to TRBD1. The CDR3 has 15 amino acids. Germline CDR1 and CDR2: LNHDA and SQIVND (reference sequence). Germline trimming cut 4 bases from V and 3 bases from J; bases unmatched to any gene: 8. The CDR3 protein is CASSKLGTAHTEAFF. The CDR3 nucleotides are TGTGCCAGTAGTAAACTGGGGACAGCCCACACTGAAGCTTTCTTT.

The chain carries TRBV27 and TRBJ2-1, with 11 positions matching TRBD2. The CDR3 runs 15 residues. V shed 6 bases and J 4 bases; nucleotides not matched to a gene: 5. Germline CDR1 MNHEY, CDR2 SMNVEV (reference sequence). CDR3 in amino acids: CASSLLAGDYNEQFF. As DNA, the CDR3 is TGTGCCAGCAGCCTACTAGCGGGGGATTACAATGAGCAGTTCTTC.

The chain combines TRBV27 with TRBJ2-5; D may be TRBD1 or TRBD2 (6 bases each). V was shortened by 6 bases and J by 5 bases, with 19 bases between the two germline ends. The CDR3 spans 15 residues. The germline V gene has CDR1 MNHEY and CDR2 SMNVEV (reference sequence). The CDR3 protein is CASSLDGGGWETQYF. CDR3 DNA sequence: TGTGCCAGCAGCCTAGACGGGGGCGGGTGGGAGACCCAGTACTTC.

V usage is TRBV7-8 and J usage is TRBJ2-1, with 9 bases lining up with TRBD2. The germline gives CDR1 SGHVS, CDR2 FQNEAQ. This CDR3 region has 16 residues. The V segment lost 7 bases and the J segment 4 bases; nucleotides outside the gene matches: 11. CDR3 coding DNA: TGTGCCAGCATAATTTCCGATAGCGGGGGTTACAATGAGCAGTTCTTC. It is translated as CASIISDSGGYNEQFF.

With respect to this clone: A much larger clone differs by one base, so this may be a read error. The same CDR3 also results from other DNA sequences found in this sample. V and J are TRBV7-2 and TRBJ2-5, with D unresolved. V was trimmed by 1 base and J by 5 bases, leaving 5 bases between them. The CDR3 spans 12 residues. CDR1 and CDR2 from the germline V gene are SGHTA and FQGNSA. CDR3 sequence: CASSLVRETQYF. The CDR3 DNA is TGTGCCAGCAGCTTAGTGCGGGAGACCCAGTACTTC.

This chain joins TRBV7-2 and TRBJ1-4; 10 positions match TRBD1. The J segment lost 3 bases and the V segment lost 3 bases, leaving 4 bases of the junction unmatched. In germline, CDR1 is SGHTA, CDR2 FQGNSA. The CDR3 covers 16 residues. The CDR3 is CASSLDRGTANEKLFF. CDR3 DNA sequence: TGTGCCAGCAGCTTGGACAGGGGGACGGCTAATGAAAAACTGTTTTTT.